The 4 T cell receptor beta chains below come from one sample, sequenced in a study of blood T cell repertoires in COVID-19. Sequenced by immunoSEQ multiplex PCR; TCRdb stores in-frame clones only, minus some. The sample consists of 150,000 to 200,000 clones, 80% to 85% of them appearing once. What was sequenced was peripheral blood. The receptors derive from a human donor with acute or convalescent COVID-19. The donor label of this sample is uncertain.

V is TRBV6-5 and J is TRBJ2-7, with 8 bases matching TRBD1. This CDR3 contains 13 residues. Per the germline V gene, CDR1 is MNHEY and CDR2 is SVGAGI. Trimming at V came to 4 bases and at J to 6 bases, leaving 5 bases not matched to a gene. CDR3 in amino acids: CASSSGQGTEQYF. CDR3 bases: TGTGCCAGCAGTTCAGGACAGGGTACCGAGCAGTACTTC.

V and J are TRBV6-5 and TRBJ2-7, with D tentatively TRBD2 (6 bases). The CDR3 extends over 13 amino acids. Per the germline V gene, CDR1 is MNHEY and CDR2 is SVGAGI. Trimming took 7 bases from V and 3 from J, leaving 13 bases between them. The chain's CDR3 is CASNLGGNYEQYF. As DNA, the CDR3 is TGTGCCAGCAACTTAGGAGGGAACTACGAGCAGTACTTC.

This clone was found a few times. J is TRBJ1-2 and V is TRBV10-3, with 9 bases lining up with TRBD1. There are 13 residues in the CDR3. Trimming at V came to 7 bases and at J to 3 bases, leaving 3 bases not matched to a gene. CDR1 and CDR2 (germline): ENHRY, SYGVKD. The CDR3 bases are TGTGCCATCATCGGGGACAGGGACTATGGCTACACCTTC. Translating it yields CAIIGDRDYGYTF.

V gene TRBV3-1 (or the pseudogene TRBV3-2) combines with J gene TRBJ1-2; no clear D. Germline V gene sequence: CDR1 LGHDT, CDR2 YNNKEL (reference sequence). The ends were cut back, 0 bases at V and 8 bases at J, with 4 bases in the middle. The CDR3 length is 11 residues. The CDR3 reads CASSQEGGYTF. The CDR3 region has the DNA TGTGCCAGCAGCCAAGAGGGCGGCTACACCTTC.